This T cell receptor beta chain is from a study of T cell responses to AZD1222 COVID-19 vaccine. Findings of the study overall: Spike was spanned by vaccine-associated CD4 TCRs, with dominance at 160-218 and 743-854. Clonal diversity was possibly underestimated, and white British individuals and females predominated among donors.

Second-dose schedules of about 4 or about 12 weeks were combined. CDR3 size: 12 residues. The germline CDR1 and CDR2 sequences are MNHEY and SVGEGT. Trimming took off 3 bases at V and 7 bases at J, with 7 bases between the two ends. Libraries were prepared by immunoSEQ multiplex PCR; TCRdb keeps only in-frame clonotypes and omits some of them. This table has 69,000 or so clones, 87% appearing once. Concerning this clone: Its antigen is still unknown.

The V and J genes are TRBV6-2 or TRBV6-3 and TRBJ2-1; unclear D gene. This TCR was sampled from an adult who received the AZD1222 COVID-19 vaccine. The source material was peripheral blood, sampled 28 days after the second AZD1222 dose. CDR3 protein: CASSYGVNEQFF. The CDR3 coding sequence is TGTGCCAGCAGTTATGGGGTGAATGAGCAGTTCTTC.